The entry below gives a single T cell receptor (beta chain) sequence along with its context. Its antigen is not identified. Template material for amplifying TCR beta CDR3 regions consisted of RNA transcripts. TCR CDR3 underwent first-round RT-PCR with the HTBI primer set. Each CDR3 protein gets one entry after TCRdb re-called the multiplex PCR reads with MiXCR. In the table there are about 640,000 distinct CDR3 sequences, around 21% of which are singletons. The V end was cut by 5 bases, the J end by 8 bases, with 15 bases between. This CDR3 is built from 14 residues. Per germline, CDR1 SGHTA and CDR2 FQGTGA. PBMCs were derived from under 13 ml fresh peripheral blood. The data originate from a study of T cells in Graves' hyperthyroidism and ophthalmopathy. Study findings and constraints: A model of 13 V-J features distinguished ophthalmopathy from stable hyperthyroidism.

Input material: blood. This rearrangement joins TRBV7-3 to TRBJ2-2; D uncertain. The TCR was taken from a man younger than 40 with Graves' ophthalmopathy. For the CDR3, the DNA is TGTGCCAGCAGCCCCGCACAAATGGGGGGGGAGCTGTTTTTT. Protein: CASSPAQMGGELFF.